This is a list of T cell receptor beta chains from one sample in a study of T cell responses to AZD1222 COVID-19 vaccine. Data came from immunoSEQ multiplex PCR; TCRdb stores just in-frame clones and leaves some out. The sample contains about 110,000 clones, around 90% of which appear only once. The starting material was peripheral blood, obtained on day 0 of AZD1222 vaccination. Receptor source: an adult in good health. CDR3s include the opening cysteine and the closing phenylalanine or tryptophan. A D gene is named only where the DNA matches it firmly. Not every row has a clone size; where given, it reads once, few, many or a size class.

CASSYGQGPDTDTQYF TGTGCCAGCAGTTACGGACAGGGGCCAGACACAGATACGCAGTATTTT - TRBJ2-3 TRBD1 TRBV6-2/TRBV6-3 16
CASRTGVQPQHF TGTGCCAGCCGGACAGGGGTTCAGCCCCAGCATTTT - TRBJ1-5 TRBD1 TRBV12-3/TRBV12-4 12
CASTDSNQPQHF TGTGCCTCGACAGATAGCAATCAGCCCCAGCATTTT - TRBJ1-5 - TRBV10-3 12
CASSQVDRVSGNTIYF TGTGCCAGCAGCCAAGTGGACAGGGTTTCTGGAAACACCATATATTTT - TRBJ1-3 TRBD1 TRBV3-1/TRBV3-2 16
CSVQGNEAFF TGCAGCGTCCAGGGGAATGAAGCTTTCTTT - TRBJ1-1 - TRBV29-1 10
CASSQGWRGNNEQFF TGCGCCAGCAGCCAAGGGTGGCGGGGGAACAATGAGCAGTTCTTC - TRBJ2-1 TRBD2 TRBV4-3 15
CASSVNSLRDSPWKYGYTF TGTGCCAGCAGCGTAAACTCCCTCCGAGACAGTCCGTGGAAATATGGCTACACCTTC - TRBJ1-2 - TRBV9 19
CASSIHPGQTTGELFF TGTGCCAGTAGTATTCATCCTGGCCAGACCACCGGGGAGCTGTTTTTT - TRBJ2-2 - TRBV19 16
CASSIGREKLFF TGTGCCAGTAGTATTGGGCGGGAAAAACTGTTTTTT - TRBJ1-4 - TRBV19 12
CASSDSLNQPQHF TGTGCCAGCAGTGACAGCCTCAATCAGCCCCAGCATTTT - TRBJ1-5 - TRBV6-1 13
CASSFLPILANYGYTF TGTGCCAGCAGCTTTCTTCCCATATTAGCTAACTATGGCTACACCTTC - TRBJ1-2 - TRBV7-9 16
CASSSDWETQYF TGTGCCAGCAGCTCAGATTGGGAGACCCAGTACTTC - TRBJ2-5 - TRBV5-6 12
CAWRPDRGSGANVLTF TGTGCCTGGAGGCCGGACAGGGGGTCTGGGGCCAACGTCCTGACTTTC - TRBJ2-6 TRBD1 TRBV30 16
CASSPIDRINQPQHF TGTGCCAGCAGTCCCATTGACAGAATCAATCAGCCCCAGCATTTT once TRBJ1-5 - TRBV6-2/TRBV6-3 15
CASSQHRDQPQHF TGTGCCAGCAGCCAGCACAGGGACCAGCCCCAGCATTTT - TRBJ1-5 - TRBV5-5 13
CASRERTNTGELFF TGTGCCAGCAGGGAAAGAACGAACACCGGGGAGCTGTTTTTT - TRBJ2-2 - TRBV3-1/TRBV3-2 14
CASTMGAGELFF TGTGCCAGTACCATGGGAGCCGGGGAGCTGTTTTTT - TRBJ2-2 - TRBV13 12
CASSFHRGLDEQYF TGTGCCAGCAGCTTCCACAGGGGTTTGGACGAGCAGTACTTC - TRBJ2-7 TRBD1 TRBV11-1 14
CASSQEAGNYNEQFF TGTGCCAGCAGCCAAGAGGCGGGAAACTACAATGAGCAGTTCTTC - TRBJ2-1 - TRBV3-1/TRBV3-2 15
CASSVDPGTSGGAKNIQYF TGTGCCAGCAGCGTAGACCCCGGGACTAGCGGGGGAGCCAAAAACATTCAGTACTTC - TRBJ2-4 TRBD2 TRBV9 19
CASSLAGGAGQPQHF TGTGCCAGCAGCTTAGCTGGGGGCGCCGGTCAGCCCCAGCATTTT - TRBJ1-5 - TRBV7-2 15
CASSIGRRRAEAFF TGTGCCAGTAGTATAGGGCGGAGGAGGGCTGAAGCTTTCTTT - TRBJ1-1 - TRBV19 14
CAISETGSSYEQYF TGTGCCATCAGTGAGACAGGTAGCTCCTACGAGCAGTACTTC - TRBJ2-7 - TRBV10-3 14
CASSPTGFGANVLTF TGTGCCAGCAGTCCGACAGGGTTTGGGGCCAACGTCCTGACTTTC - TRBJ2-6 TRBD1 TRBV28 15
CASSLVSGDEQYF TGTGCCAGCAGCTTGGTTTCCGGGGACGAGCAGTACTTC - TRBJ2-7 - TRBV5-4 13
CASSSGQGSSYEQYF TGTGCCAGCAGCAGCGGACAGGGAAGCTCCTACGAGCAGTACTTC - TRBJ2-7 TRBD1 TRBV5-5 15
CASSFEGAVGYTF TGTGCCAGCAGTTTCGAGGGGGCGGTTGGCTACACCTTC - TRBJ1-2 TRBD1 TRBV27 13
CSVDPATDTQYF TGCAGCGTTGACCCAGCGACAGATACGCAGTATTTT - TRBJ2-3 - TRBV29-1 12
CAWASRVDEQYF TGTGCCTGGGCTTCCAGGGTGGACGAGCAGTACTTC few TRBJ2-7 - TRBV30 12
CASGSSRGELSNEQFF TGTGCTAGTGGTTCCTCCAGGGGGGAACTGTCCAATGAGCAGTTCTTC - TRBJ2-1 - TRBV12-5 16
CASSLAGTGGSPLHF TGTGCCAGCAGCTTAGCAGGGACAGGGGGTTCACCCCTCCACTTT - TRBJ1-6 TRBD1 TRBV7-2 15
CAIIDRGTGELFF TGTGCCATCATAGACAGGGGCACCGGGGAGCTGTTTTTT - TRBJ2-2 TRBD1 TRBV27 13
CASSFAGTYGYTF TGTGCCAGCAGTTTTGCGGGTACCTATGGCTACACCTTC once TRBJ1-2 - TRBV12-3/TRBV12-4 13